Below are 17 T cell receptor beta chains sequenced from a single sample in a study of T-cell memory formation after mild COVID-19. In TCRdb, the 5' RACE reads were re-called with MiXCR into one record per CDR3 protein. In the table there are some 320,000 distinct CDR3 sequences, around 15% of which are singletons. The specimen sequenced was PBMCs or a T cell subset sorted from them (not recorded which). The origin of the receptors is a man aged 18 to 35 who had mild COVID-19 (a few samples of this study predate the infection). Cell type and time point are not known.

V gene TRBV12-3 or TRBV12-4 combines with J gene TRBJ2-7, with D hard to call. V lost 5 bases and J 2 bases, leaving 13 bases between the germline ends. The CDR3 sequence is 14 residues long. The CDR3 DNA reads TGTGCCAGCAGTAGATACTCGTCCACCTACGAGCAGTACTTC. The encoded protein is CASSRYSSTYEQYF.

Only a few counts were recorded for this clonotype. The V call is TRBV5-6, the J call TRBJ2-3, with TRBD2 identical over 9 bases. The CDR3 extends over 12 amino acids. Unmatched junction bases numbered 2, after V lost 1 base and J lost 11 bases. CDR1 is SGHDT, CDR2 YYEEEE, per germline. The CDR3 DNA reads as TGTGCCAGCAGCTTGAGGCGGGGGGGGCAGTATTTT. It encodes CASSLRRGGQYF.

The rearrangement links TRBV7-3 to TRBJ2-3, with 12 bases that match TRBD1. The length of the CDR3 is 17 residues. The trim removed 5 bases at V and 3 bases at J, leaving 9 bases unmatched. Germline V gene data show CDR1 as SGHTA and CDR2 as FQGTGA. The CDR3 sequence is CASSAGQGARGTDTQYF. CDR3 nucleotide sequence: TGTGCCAGCAGCGCGGGACAGGGGGCGCGTGGTACAGATACGCAGTATTTT.

This clonotype was counted a few times. The chain is built from TRBV3-1 and TRBJ2-1; 8 bases fit TRBD2. Germline CDR1 is LGHDT and CDR2 is YNNKEL (reference sequence). Trimming at V came to 3 bases and at J to 12 bases, leaving 13 bases not matched to a gene. The CDR3 totals 15 residues. The CDR3, as DNA: TGTGCCAGCAGCCAGGCACCGGGACTAGGGGGTAGGCAGTTCTTC. This translates into CASSQAPGLGGRQFF.

Notes on this clonotype: A read error is possible here, since a much larger clone lies one base away. V and J are TRBV7-2 and TRBJ2-1; 8 bases are a match to TRBD2. In germline, CDR1 is SGHTA, CDR2 FQGNSA. CDR3 length equals 15 residues. V dropped 10 bases and J dropped 8; count of bases not matched to a gene: 16. CDR3 bases: TGTGCCATCAGGGCTCCGGGACTAGAAACCTATGAGCAGTTCTTC. Translated: CAIRAPGLETYEQFF. The full variable domain, its missing parts supplied by reference TRBV7-2 and TRBJ2-1, is GAGVSQSPSNKVTEKGKDVELRCDPISGHTALYWYRQSLGQGLEFLIYFQGNSAPDKSGLPSDRFSAERTGGSVSTLTIQRTQQEDSAVYLCAIRAPGLETYEQFFGPGTRLTVL.

This clonotype was seen at least ten times. The chain joins TRBV4-3 to TRBJ2-7; either TRBD1 or TRBD2 may supply D (5 bases each). From germline, CDR1 is LGHNA and CDR2 YSLEER. V was pared by 3 bases and J by 2 bases, with 20 bases between. This CDR3 contains 17 residues. In DNA, the CDR3 is TGCGCCAGCAGCCAGGCCACCGGGGACGGAATAGCCTACGAGCAGTACTTC. Its protein is CASSQATGDGIAYEQYF.

The chain employs TRBV12-3 or TRBV12-4 and TRBJ2-1, with D perhaps given as TRBD1 or TRBD2 (5 bases each). V gave up 11 bases and J gave up 0 bases, with 20 bases separating them. The CDR3 is 16 amino acids. Here the CDR3 reads CASRDGDLRSYNEQFF. For the CDR3, the DNA is TGTGCCTCCCGGGACGGAGACCTACGCTCCTACAATGAGCAGTTCTTC.

The chain recombines TRBV4-3 with TRBJ2-2; D is undetermined. The germline CDR1 and CDR2 sequences are LGHNA and YSLEER. V lost 1 base, J lost 5 bases, and 8 bases lay in between. The CDR3 is made up of 14 amino acids. As DNA, the CDR3 is TGCGCCAGCAGCCAAGTGTACGCGACCGGGGAGCTGTTTTTT. Translating it yields CASSQVYATGELFF.

The chain combines TRBV12-3 or TRBV12-4 with TRBJ2-3; the D is unclear. The V gene lost 2 bases and the J gene lost 2 bases, with 5 bases spanning the gap. CDR3 length: 13 amino acids. As DNA, the CDR3 is TGTGCCAGCAGTTTATATCACACAGATACGCAGTATTTT. Encoded protein: CASSLYHTDTQYF.

In its sample, this clonotype was seen many times. The CDR3 region is CASSSAEGGYRDTQYF. The CDR3 DNA reads TGTGCCAGCAGCTCGGCGGAGGGGGGTTATAGAGATACGCAGTATTTT. J is TRBJ2-3 and V is TRBV7-3; D tentatively reads TRBD1 or TRBD2 (6 bases each). Germline assignment: CDR1 SGHTA and CDR2 FQGTGA. The CDR3 loop spans 16 amino acids. Trimming shortened V by 4 bases and J by 5 bases, and 19 bases separated the two germline ends.

The genes are TRBV25-1 and TRBJ2-7, with D perhaps TRBD1 or TRBD2 (5 bases each). Trimming left V 5 bases short and J 6 bases short, with 17 bases between. Germline V gene sequence: CDR1 MGHDK, CDR2 SYGVNS. There are 14 residues in the CDR3. The CDR3 loop reads CASSRAGADGEQYF. The CDR3 nucleotides are TGTGCCAGCAGTCGGGCCGGGGCGGACGGCGAGCAGTACTTC.

This chain links TRBV30 with TRBJ1-1; D ambiguous. CDR1 GTSNPN and CDR2 SVGIG come from the germline V gene (reference sequence). The V end lost 4 bases, the J end lost 1 base, and 7 bases lay between the germline ends. The CDR3 spans 12 residues. DNA for the CDR3: TGTGCCTGGATAACAGAGAACACTGAAGCTTTCTTT. This sequence encodes CAWITENTEAFF.

DNA for the CDR3: TGTGCCAGCAGTGAAAATCCAGGGCAAGATACGCAGTATTTT. Translated: CASSENPGQDTQYF. The J gene is TRBJ2-3, the V gene TRBV2, with a tentative D call TRBD1 (5 bases). Germline-derived CDR1 and CDR2 are SNHLY and FYNNEI. CDR3 size: 14 residues. V was clipped by 2 bases and J by 5 bases, with 11 bases between them.

V is TRBV5-5 and J is TRBJ1-5; maybe TRBD1 (6 bases). Trimming removed 4 bases at V and 1 base at J, with 12 bases between. Germline CDR1 SGHKS, CDR2 YYEKEE (reference sequence). This CDR3 is 15 amino acids long. The CDR3 sequence: CASSLGAWSNQPQHF. The CDR3 DNA reads as TGTGCCAGCAGCCTGGGGGCGTGGAGCAATCAGCCCCAGCATTTT.

This clonotype was observed a few times. The chain recombines TRBV12-3 or TRBV12-4 with TRBJ2-7; the D is unclear. The V and J ends lost 4 bases and 2 bases respectively, with 9 bases between them. The CDR3 spans 13 residues. CDR3 loop: CASSSTGAYEQYV. CDR3 coding DNA: TGTGCCAGCAGTTCGACTGGCGCCTACGAGCAGTACGTC.

For the CDR3, the DNA is TGTGCCAGCAGCTACTACGGCCCGGGACTACTCCAAGAGACCCAGTACTTC. Translated: CASSYYGPGLLQETQYF. The chain links TRBV7-2 to TRBJ2-5; 7 nucleotides align to TRBD2. The germline V gene encodes CDR1 SGHTA and CDR2 FQGNSA. The CDR3 loop spans 17 amino acids. The V segment lost 4 bases and the J segment 1 base; nucleotides outside the gene matches: 12.

On this clonotype itself: A much larger clone is a single base away; this may be a read error. The rearrangement links TRBV6-6 to TRBJ2-1; 10 positions agree with TRBD1. Germline assignment: CDR1 MNHNY and CDR2 SVGAGI (reference sequence). The CDR3 is 15 residues long. CDR3: CARSSAGTGAGEQFF. Here the CDR3 DNA reads TGTGCCAGAAGTTCCGCCGGGACAGGGGCGGGTGAGCAGTTCTTC.